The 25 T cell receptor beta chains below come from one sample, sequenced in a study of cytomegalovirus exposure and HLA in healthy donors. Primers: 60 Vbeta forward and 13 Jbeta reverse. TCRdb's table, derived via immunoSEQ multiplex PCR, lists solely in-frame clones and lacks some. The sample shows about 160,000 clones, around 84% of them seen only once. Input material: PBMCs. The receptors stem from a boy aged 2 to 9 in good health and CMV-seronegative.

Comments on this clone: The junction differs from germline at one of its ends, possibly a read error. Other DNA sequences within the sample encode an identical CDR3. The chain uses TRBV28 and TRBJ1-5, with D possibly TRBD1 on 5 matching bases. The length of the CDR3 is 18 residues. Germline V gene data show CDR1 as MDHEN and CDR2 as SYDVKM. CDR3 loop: CASRSPRDPQGRSQPQHF. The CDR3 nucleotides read TGCGCCAGCAGGTCTCCACGTGACCCTCAGGGTAGGAGTCAGCCCCAGCATTTT.

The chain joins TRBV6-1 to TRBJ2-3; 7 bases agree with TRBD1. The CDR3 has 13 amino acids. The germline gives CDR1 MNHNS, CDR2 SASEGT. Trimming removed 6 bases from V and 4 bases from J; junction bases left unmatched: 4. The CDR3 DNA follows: TGTGCCAGCAGAGACAGGGACGCAGATACGCAGTATTTT. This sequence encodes CASRDRDADTQYF.

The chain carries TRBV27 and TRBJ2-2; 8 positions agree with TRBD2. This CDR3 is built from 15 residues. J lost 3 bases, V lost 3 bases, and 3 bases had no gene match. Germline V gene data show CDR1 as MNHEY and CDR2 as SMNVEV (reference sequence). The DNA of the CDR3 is TGTGCCAGCAGTTTTTTGGGACTAGACACCGGGGAGCTGTTTTTT. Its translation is CASSFLGLDTGELFF.

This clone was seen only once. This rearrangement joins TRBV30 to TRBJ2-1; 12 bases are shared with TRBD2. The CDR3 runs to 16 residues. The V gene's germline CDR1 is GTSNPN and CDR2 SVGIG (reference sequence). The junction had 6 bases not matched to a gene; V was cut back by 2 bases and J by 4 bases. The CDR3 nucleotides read TGTGCCTGGAGTTTAACTAGCGGGGGGATTTACAATGAGCAGTTCTTC. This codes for CAWSLTSGGIYNEQFF.

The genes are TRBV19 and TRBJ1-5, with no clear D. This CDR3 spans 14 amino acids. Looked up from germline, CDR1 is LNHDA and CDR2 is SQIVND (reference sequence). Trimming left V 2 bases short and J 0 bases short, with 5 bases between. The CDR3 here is CASSISLSNQPQHF. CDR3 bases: TGTGCCAGTAGTATATCCCTTAGCAATCAGCCCCAGCATTTT.

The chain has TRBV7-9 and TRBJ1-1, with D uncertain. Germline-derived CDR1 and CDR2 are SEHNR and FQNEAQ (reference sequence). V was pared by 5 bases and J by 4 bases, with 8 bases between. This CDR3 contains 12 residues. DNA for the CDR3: TGTGCCAGCAGCCGTGACTCCACTGAAGCTTTCTTT. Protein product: CASSRDSTEAFF.

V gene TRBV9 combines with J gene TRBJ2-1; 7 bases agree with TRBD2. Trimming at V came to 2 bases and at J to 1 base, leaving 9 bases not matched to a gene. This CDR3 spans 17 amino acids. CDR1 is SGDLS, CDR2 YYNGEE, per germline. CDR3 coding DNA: TGTGCCAGCAGCGTTCGGCGGGAGATACGATCCTACAATGAGCAGTTCTTC. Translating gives CASSVRREIRSYNEQFF.

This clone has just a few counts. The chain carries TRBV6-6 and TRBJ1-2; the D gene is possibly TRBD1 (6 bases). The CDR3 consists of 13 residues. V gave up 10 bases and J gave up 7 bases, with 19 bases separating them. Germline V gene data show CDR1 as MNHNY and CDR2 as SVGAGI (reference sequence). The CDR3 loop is CATPNLGQLGYTF. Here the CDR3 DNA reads TGTGCCACCCCAAACCTTGGACAGCTTGGCTACACCTTC.

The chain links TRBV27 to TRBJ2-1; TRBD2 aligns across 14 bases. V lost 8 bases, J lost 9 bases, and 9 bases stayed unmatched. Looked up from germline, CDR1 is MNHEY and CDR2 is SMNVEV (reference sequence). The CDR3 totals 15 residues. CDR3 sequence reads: CASRKGLAGAGEQFF. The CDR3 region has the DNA TGTGCCAGCCGAAAGGGACTAGCGGGAGCAGGTGAGCAGTTCTTC.

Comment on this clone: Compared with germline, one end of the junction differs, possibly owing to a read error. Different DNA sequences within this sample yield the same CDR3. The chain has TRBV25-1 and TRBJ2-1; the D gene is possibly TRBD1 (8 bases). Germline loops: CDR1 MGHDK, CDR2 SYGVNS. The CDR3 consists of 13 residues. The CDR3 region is CASSDRGGAEQFF. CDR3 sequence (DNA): TGTGCCAGTAGTGACAGGGGAGGGGCTGAGCAGTTCTTC.

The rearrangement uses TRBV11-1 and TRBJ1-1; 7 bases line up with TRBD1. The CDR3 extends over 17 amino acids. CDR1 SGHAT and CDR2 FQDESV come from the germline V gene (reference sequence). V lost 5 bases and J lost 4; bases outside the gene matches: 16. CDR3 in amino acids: CASSPLGWGQQGTEAFF. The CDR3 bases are TGTGCCAGCAGCCCCCTCGGGTGGGGACAGCAGGGCACTGAAGCTTTCTTT.

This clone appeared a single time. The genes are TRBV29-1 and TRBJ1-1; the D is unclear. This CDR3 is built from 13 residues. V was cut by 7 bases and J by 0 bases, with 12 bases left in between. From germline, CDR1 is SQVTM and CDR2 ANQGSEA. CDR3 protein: CSARGRLNTEAFF. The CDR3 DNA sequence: TGCAGCGCCCGTGGCAGGCTGAACACTGAAGCTTTCTTT. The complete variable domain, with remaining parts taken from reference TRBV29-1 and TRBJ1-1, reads SAVISQKPSRDICQRGTSLTIQCQVDSQVTMMFWYRQQPGQSLTLIATANQGSEATYESGFVIDKFPISRPNLTFSTLTVSNMSPEDSSIYLCSARGRLNTEAFFGQGTRLTVV.

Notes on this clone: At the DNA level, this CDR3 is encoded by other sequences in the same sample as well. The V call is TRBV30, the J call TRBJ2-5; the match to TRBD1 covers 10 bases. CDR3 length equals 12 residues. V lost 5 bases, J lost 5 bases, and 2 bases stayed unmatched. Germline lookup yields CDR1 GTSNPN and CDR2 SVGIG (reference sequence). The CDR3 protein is CAWDRGQETQYF. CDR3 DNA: TGTGCCTGGGACAGGGGGCAGGAGACCCAGTACTTC.

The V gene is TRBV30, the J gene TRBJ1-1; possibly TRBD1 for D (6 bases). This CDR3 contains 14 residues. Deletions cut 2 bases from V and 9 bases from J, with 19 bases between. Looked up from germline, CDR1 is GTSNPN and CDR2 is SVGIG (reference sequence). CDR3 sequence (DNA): TGTGCCTGGAGTCCCCTCCGGGACATCATAAAAGCTTTCTTT. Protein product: CAWSPLRDIIKAFF.

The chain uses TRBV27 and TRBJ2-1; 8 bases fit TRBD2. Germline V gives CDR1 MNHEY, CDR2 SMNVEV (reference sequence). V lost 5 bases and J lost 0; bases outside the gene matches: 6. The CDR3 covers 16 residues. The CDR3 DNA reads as TGTGCCAGCAGTCCGATAACTAGCGGCTCCTACAATGAGCAGTTCTTC. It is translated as CASSPITSGSYNEQFF.

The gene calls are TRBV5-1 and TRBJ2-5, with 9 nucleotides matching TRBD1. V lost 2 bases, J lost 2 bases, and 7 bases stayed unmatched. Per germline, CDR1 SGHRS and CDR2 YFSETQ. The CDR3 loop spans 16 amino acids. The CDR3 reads CASSLNRGLGQETQYF. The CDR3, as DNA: TGCGCCAGCAGCTTAAACAGGGGGCTGGGGCAAGAGACCCAGTACTTC.

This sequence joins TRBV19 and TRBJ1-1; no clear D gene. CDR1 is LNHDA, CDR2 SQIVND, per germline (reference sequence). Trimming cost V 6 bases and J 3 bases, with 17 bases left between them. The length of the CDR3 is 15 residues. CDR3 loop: CASSRIRNIDTEAFF. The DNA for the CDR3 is TGTGCCAGTAGCAGAATTCGTAATATTGACACTGAAGCTTTCTTT.

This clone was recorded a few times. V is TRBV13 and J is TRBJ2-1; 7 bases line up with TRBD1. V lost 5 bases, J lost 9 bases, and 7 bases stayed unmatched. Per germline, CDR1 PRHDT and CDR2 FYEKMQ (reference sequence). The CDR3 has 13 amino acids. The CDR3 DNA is TGTGCCAGCAGCCAAGACAGGGCCGTTGAGCAGTTCTTC. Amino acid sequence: CASSQDRAVEQFF.

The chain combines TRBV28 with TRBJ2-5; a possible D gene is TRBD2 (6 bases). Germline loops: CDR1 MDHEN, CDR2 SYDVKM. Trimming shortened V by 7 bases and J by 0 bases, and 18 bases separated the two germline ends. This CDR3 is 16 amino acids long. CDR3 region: CASTDITSRNQETQYF. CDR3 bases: TGTGCCAGCACTGATATTACTAGCCGAAACCAAGAGACCCAGTACTTC.

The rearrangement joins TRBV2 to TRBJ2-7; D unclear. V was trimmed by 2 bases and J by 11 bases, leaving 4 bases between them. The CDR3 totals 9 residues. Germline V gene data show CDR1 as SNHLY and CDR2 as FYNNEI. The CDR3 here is CASSEPEYF. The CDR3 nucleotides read TGTGCCAGCAGTGAACCGGAGTACTTC.

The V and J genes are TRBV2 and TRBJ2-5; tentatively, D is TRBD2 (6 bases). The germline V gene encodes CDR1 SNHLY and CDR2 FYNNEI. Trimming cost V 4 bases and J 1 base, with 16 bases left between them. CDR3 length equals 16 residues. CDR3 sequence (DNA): TGTGCCAGCAGTGTAGGTCGCGGGGAAATCCAAGAGACCCAGTACTTC. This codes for CASSVGRGEIQETQYF.

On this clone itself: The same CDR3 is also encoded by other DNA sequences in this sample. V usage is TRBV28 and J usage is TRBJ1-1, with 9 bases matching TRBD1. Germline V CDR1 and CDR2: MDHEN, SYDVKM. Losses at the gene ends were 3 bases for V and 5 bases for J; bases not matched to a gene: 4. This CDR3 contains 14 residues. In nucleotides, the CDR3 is TGTGCCAGCAGTTTTACAGGGGGCGCTACTGAAGCTTTCTTT. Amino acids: CASSFTGGATEAFF.

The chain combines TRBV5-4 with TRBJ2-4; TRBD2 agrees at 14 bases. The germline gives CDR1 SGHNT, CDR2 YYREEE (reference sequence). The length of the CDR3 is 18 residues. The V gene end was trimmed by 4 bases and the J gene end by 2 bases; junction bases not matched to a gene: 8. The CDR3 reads CASSQGLAGEGSKNIQYF. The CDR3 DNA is TGTGCCAGCAGCCAGGGACTAGCGGGAGAGGGGTCCAAAAACATTCAGTACTTC.

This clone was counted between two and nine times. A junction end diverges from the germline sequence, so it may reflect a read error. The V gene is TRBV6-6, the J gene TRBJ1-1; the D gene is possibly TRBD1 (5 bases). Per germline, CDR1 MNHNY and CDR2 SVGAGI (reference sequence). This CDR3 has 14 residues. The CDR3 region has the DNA TGTGCCAGCACTCCCCGGGGGGGGAACCCTGAAGCTTTCTTT. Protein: CASTPRGGNPEAFF.

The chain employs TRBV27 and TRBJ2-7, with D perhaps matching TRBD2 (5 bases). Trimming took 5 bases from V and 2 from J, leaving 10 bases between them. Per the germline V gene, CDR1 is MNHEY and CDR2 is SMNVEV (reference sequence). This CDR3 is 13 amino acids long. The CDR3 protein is CASSVDGTYEQYF. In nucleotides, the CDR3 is TGTGCCAGCAGTGTGGACGGGACCTACGAGCAGTACTTC.